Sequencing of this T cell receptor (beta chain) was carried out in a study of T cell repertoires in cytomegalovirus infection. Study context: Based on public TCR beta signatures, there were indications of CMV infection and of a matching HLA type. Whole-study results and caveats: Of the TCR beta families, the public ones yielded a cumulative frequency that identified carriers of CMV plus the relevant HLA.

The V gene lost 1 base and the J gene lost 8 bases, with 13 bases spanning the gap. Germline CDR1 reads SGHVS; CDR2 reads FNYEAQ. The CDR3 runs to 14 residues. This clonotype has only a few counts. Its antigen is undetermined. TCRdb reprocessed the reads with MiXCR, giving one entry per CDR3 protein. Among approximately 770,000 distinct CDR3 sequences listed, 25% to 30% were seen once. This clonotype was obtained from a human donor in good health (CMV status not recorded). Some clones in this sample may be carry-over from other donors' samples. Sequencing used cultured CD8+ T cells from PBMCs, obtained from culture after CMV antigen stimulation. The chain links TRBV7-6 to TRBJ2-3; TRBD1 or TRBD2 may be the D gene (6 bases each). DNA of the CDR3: TGTGCCAGCAGCTTAGGGTCCGGGGGCATTACGCAGTATTTT. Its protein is CASSLGSGGITQYF.